The TCR beta chain described here comes from a study of molecular identifiers for immune sequencing clone quantification. Looking at the study overall: Sequencing covered four of five parts into which replicate RNA from approximately 20,000 or 100,000 naive CD8 cells was split.

Between roughly 18,000 and 1,100,000 sorted cells, with 10%, 30% or 50% RNA, yielded naive CD8 libraries. Preparation of the bulk TCR libraries relied on previously described methods and listed TCR primers. TCRdb called the PCR reads again in MiXCR, with one record for every CDR3 protein. This table has 400,000 to 600,000 distinct CDR3 sequences, roughly a fifth appearing once. V trimming: 7 bases; J trimming: 4 bases; junction bases outside the gene matches: 11. The V gene's germline CDR1 is SEHNR and CDR2 FQNEAQ (reference sequence). This CDR3 region has 15 residues. Whole-study results and caveats: Researchers reportedly could pick up spiked Jurkat TCR RNA from one cell mixed into some 1 million naive cells.

This clonotype came up once. What it binds is not known. A read error may be the cause here, since a much bigger clone is one base away. Sequencing was done on a sample of naive CD8+ T cells from blood, with Jurkat cell RNA spiked in. The subset: FACS-sorted CD8+CD4-CCR7+CD45RA+ naive T cells. The chain is built from TRBV7-9 and TRBJ2-3; TRBD2 agrees at 7 bases. The receptor was derived from a human donor in good health. Some libraries in this study had Jurkat cell RNA spiked in. CDR3 protein: CASKTGGSPPDTQYF. CDR3 nucleotide sequence: TGTGCCAGCAAGACTGGCGGGAGTCCCCCAGATACGCAGTATTTT. Full variable domain (outside the CDR3, taken from reference TRBV7-9 and TRBJ2-3): DTGVSQNPRHKITKRGQNVTFRCDPISEHNRLYWYRQTLGQGPEFLTYFQNEAQLEKSRLLSDRFSAERPKGSFSTLEIQRTEQGDSAMYLCASKTGGSPPDTQYFGPGTRLTVL.